This is a list of T cell receptor beta chains from one sample in a study of CD8 T cells in ankylosing spondylitis. MiXCR, applied by TCRdb to the 5' RACE reads, yields one record per CDR3 protein. The sample lists about 350,000 distinct CDR3 sequences; 20% to 25% were seen once. The sequenced sample was blood, either unsorted or a sorted T cell fraction (not recorded which). These receptors all stem from a male donor with ankylosing spondylitis or in good health (not recorded which). The CDR3 runs from the conserved cysteine through the conserved F or W. The order of the fields is clone size, J gene, V gene, D gene, CDR3 protein, CDR3 DNA. The D gene is left open where the match is weak. The listing skips clone size in some rows; elsewhere it reads once, few, many or a size class.

>.|TRBJ2-5|TRBV3-1|.
CASSQILYEETQYF
TGTGCCAGCAGCCAAATTCTTTATGAAGAGACCCAGTACTTC
>.|TRBJ1-5|TRBV12-3/TRBV12-4|.
CASSSSEGSNQPQHF
TGTGCCAGCAGTTCATCCGAGGGGAGCAATCAGCCCCAGCATTTT
>few|TRBJ2-5|TRBV12-3/TRBV12-4|TRBD2
CAVSKTSGVQETQYF
TGTGCCGTATCCAAGACTAGCGGGGTCCAAGAGACCCAGTACTTC
>.|TRBJ2-5|TRBV12-3/TRBV12-4|TRBD1
CASSFGTESQETQYF
TGTGCCAGCAGTTTCGGGACAGAGTCACAAGAGACCCAGTACTTC
>many|TRBJ2-7|TRBV4-1|TRBD2
CASSSTSDYEQYF
TGCGCCAGCAGCTCGACTAGCGACTACGAGCAGTACTTC
>.|TRBJ2-7|TRBV29-1|.
CSVELLGTGRGEQYF
TGCAGCGTTGAACTCCTAGGGACTGGACGGGGCGAGCAGTACTTC
>few|TRBJ2-5|TRBV11-2|.
CASSLGAGQETQYF
TGTGCCAGCAGCTTAGGGGCAGGACAAGAGACCCAGTACTTC
>few|TRBJ2-3|TRBV12-3/TRBV12-4|.
CASSFGQADTQYF
TGTGCCAGCTCCTTTGGGCAGGCAGATACGCAGTATTTT
>.|TRBJ2-2|TRBV5-5|.
CASSWDDVLGELFF
TGTGCCAGCAGCTGGGACGACGTGCTAGGGGAGCTGTTTTTT
>.|TRBJ2-5|TRBV6-5|TRBD1
CASSYSRDRASRETQYF
TGTGCCAGCAGTTACAGCAGGGACAGGGCTTCACGAGAGACCCAGTACTTC
>once|TRBJ2-5|TRBV12-5|.
CASGPWPGTPGETQYF
TGTGCTAGTGGTCCGTGGCCGGGCACCCCCGGTGAGACCCAGTACTTC
>.|TRBJ2-7|TRBV4-1|.
CASSQIEGDYEQYF
TGCGCCAGCAGCCAGATCGAAGGGGACTACGAGCAGTACTTC
>.|TRBJ1-1|TRBV25-1|.
CASSEYGEDTEAFF
TGTGCCAGCAGTGAATATGGCGAGGACACTGAAGCTTTCTTT
>.|TRBJ2-5|TRBV20-1|TRBD2
CSARDPLAGGLVETQYF
TGCAGTGCTAGAGATCCCCTAGCGGGGGGGCTGGTGGAGACCCAGTACTTC
>.|TRBJ2-2|TRBV20-1|.
CSARAWAGELFF
TGCAGTGCTAGAGCGTGGGCGGGGGAGCTGTTTTTT
>.|TRBJ2-7|TRBV30|.
CAWSDGASSYEQYF
TGTGCCTGGAGTGACGGGGCTAGCTCCTACGAGCAGTACTTC
>few|TRBJ1-5|TRBV6-2/TRBV6-3|.
CASSYRAGGNQPQHF
TGTGCCAGCAGTTACCGAGCAGGGGGCAATCAGCCCCAGCATTTT
>.|TRBJ2-4|TRBV20-1|.
CSASVLAKNIQYF
TGCAGTGCTAGCGTTCTAGCCAAAAACATTCAGTACTTC
>.|TRBJ2-3|TRBV12-3/TRBV12-4|.
CASTHGGPDTQYF
TGTGCCAGCACTCACGGGGGGCCAGATACGCAGTATTTT
>.|TRBJ2-2|TRBV30|.
CAWEGTGSTGELFF
TGTGCCTGGGAAGGGACGGGAAGCACCGGGGAGCTGTTTTTT
>.|TRBJ2-2|TRBV6-1|TRBD1
CANKTGTGRMGELFF
TGTGCCAACAAGACCGGGACAGGGAGAATGGGGGAGCTGTTTTTT
>.|TRBJ2-7|TRBV12-3/TRBV12-4|TRBD1
CASSHQKGALQSYEQYF
TGTGCCAGCAGCCATCAAAAGGGGGCTCTACAATCCTACGAGCAGTACTTC
>few|TRBJ2-5|TRBV12-3/TRBV12-4|TRBD2
CASNRGLAGEETQYF
TGTGCCAGCAACCGCGGACTAGCGGGGGAAGAGACCCAGTACTTC
>few|TRBJ2-7|TRBV5-1|.
CASSFTGTASYEQYF
TGCGCCAGCAGCTTCACCGGGACCGCTTCTTACGAGCAGTACTTC
>.|TRBJ2-2|TRBV11-3|.
CASSAITGTDGELFF
TGTGCCAGCAGCGCCATAACTGGGACTGACGGGGAGCTGTTTTTT
>.|TRBJ1-5|TRBV15|TRBD1
CATSTDRGGGRPQHF
TGTGCCACCAGTACGGACAGGGGTGGGGGCCGGCCCCAGCATTTT
>.|TRBJ2-7|TRBV3-1|.
CASSQEEGHEQYF
TGTGCCAGCAGCCAAGAAGAGGGTCACGAGCAGTACTTC
>.|TRBJ2-2|TRBV27|TRBD1
CASSPSGTGGVRTGELFF
TGTGCCAGCAGCCCATCCGGGACAGGGGGTGTTCGCACCGGGGAGCTGTTTTTT
>.|TRBJ2-7|TRBV6-1|TRBD1
CASSTRDRGHEQYF
TGTGCCAGCAGTACCCGGGACAGGGGGCACGAGCAGTACTTC
>few|TRBJ2-3|TRBV9|TRBD1
CASSPSDRVADTQYF
TGTGCCAGCAGCCCATCGGACAGGGTAGCAGATACGCAGTATTTT
>.|TRBJ2-1|TRBV7-9|.
CASSLVRNLYNEQFF
TGTGCCAGCAGCTTAGTTAGAAATCTATACAATGAGCAGTTCTTC
>.|TRBJ2-6|TRBV29-1|TRBD1
CSVPGTGPSGANVLTF
TGCAGCGTTCCCGGGACAGGGCCCTCTGGGGCCAACGTCCTGACTTTC
>.|TRBJ2-5|TRBV4-2|.
CASSQEALSETQYF
TGTGCCAGCAGCCAAGAGGCTCTATCAGAGACCCAGTACTTC
>.|TRBJ2-1|TRBV2|TRBD2
CASSEAPWAGGSGDEQFF
TGTGCCAGCAGTGAAGCCCCCTGGGCGGGGGGGTCTGGCGATGAGCAGTTCTTC
>many|TRBJ1-6|TRBV9|.
CASSVGPSDNSPLHF
TGTGCCAGCAGCGTAGGACCATCCGATAATTCACCCCTCCACTTT
>.|TRBJ2-5|TRBV5-5|.
CASSLGRGFGSTQETQYF
TGTGCCAGCAGCTTGGGGAGGGGGTTTGGTAGTACTCAAGAGACCCAGTACTTC
>many|TRBJ2-7|TRBV5-6|.
CASSLGSAVQYF
TGTGCCAGCAGCTTGGGGAGCGCGGTGCAGTACTTC
>few|TRBJ2-1|TRBV5-5|TRBD1
CASKRGQGGVNEQFF
TGTGCCAGCAAGAGGGGACAGGGTGGGGTCAATGAGCAGTTCTTC
>few|TRBJ2-7|TRBV20-1|.
CSASPKYERLGRARYEQYF
TGCAGTGCTAGCCCCAAGTATGAAAGATTGGGTCGCGCTAGGTACGAGCAGTACTTC
>.|TRBJ2-1|TRBV3-1|.
CASSFAPRDPSYNEQFF
TGTGCCAGCAGCTTCGCCCCCCGGGACCCCTCCTACAATGAGCAGTTCTTC
>.|TRBJ2-7|TRBV30|.
CAWSVDTSYEQYF
TGTGCCTGGAGCGTCGATACCTCCTACGAGCAGTACTTC
>few|TRBJ2-7|TRBV10-3|.
CAISEVPGEFYEQYF
TGTGCCATCAGTGAGGTGCCGGGGGAGTTTTACGAGCAGTACTTC